Listed below are T cell receptor beta chains from one sample, sequenced in a study of brain metastases from non-small cell lung cancer. Assay: immunoSEQ multiplex PCR; the TCRdb copy retains only in-frame clones and omits some. The table lists 1,300 to 1,500 clones, around 85% of them singletons. Material: tumor-adjacent normal tissue. These receptors all stem from a donor aged 40 or older with non-small cell lung cancer. CDR3s include the opening cysteine and the closing phenylalanine or tryptophan. The D gene is left open where the match is weak. Clone sizes are given selectively: once, few, many, or a class where the clone is expanded.

j_gene | abundance | v_gene | d_gene | CDR3aa | CDR3nt
TRBJ2-1 | NA | TRBV11-3 | TRBD2 | CASSPNPGGGSYNEQFF | TGTGCCAGCAGCCCTAACCCAGGCGGGGGTAGCTACAATGAGCAGTTCTTC
TRBJ1-1 | NA | TRBV30 | TRBD1 | CACGQEVNTEAFF | TGTGCCTGCGGACAGGAAGTGAACACTGAAGCTTTCTTT
TRBJ2-3 | NA | TRBV30 | NA | CAWSPTFQRGTDTQYF | TGTGCCTGGAGTCCCACATTCCAGAGGGGCACAGATACGCAGTATTTT
TRBJ1-3 | NA | TRBV5-1 | NA | CASSSGDPASGNTIYF | TGCGCCAGCAGCTCCGGGGACCCGGCTAGCGGAAACACCATATATTTT
TRBJ2-7 | once | TRBV29-1 | TRBD2 | CSGFDGREGDEQYF | TGCAGCGGATTTGATGGGCGGGAGGGGGACGAGCAGTACTTC
TRBJ2-2 | NA | TRBV3-1/TRBV3-2 | NA | CASSPMVVGSGELFF | TGTGCCAGCAGCCCAATGGTAGTCGGGTCCGGGGAGCTGTTTTTT
TRBJ2-7 | NA | TRBV6-5 | NA | CASGEEFNKQYF | TGTGCCAGCGGGGAGGAGTTTAACAAGCAGTACTTC
TRBJ2-7 | NA | TRBV9 | NA | CASSVGGRYEQYF | TGTGCCAGCAGCGTAGGGGGGCGCTACGAGCAGTACTTC
TRBJ2-2 | NA | TRBV5-1 | TRBD2 | CASGGSSDTGELFF | TGCGCCAGCGGCGGGAGTTCAGACACCGGGGAGCTGTTTTTT
TRBJ2-1 | NA | TRBV6-1 | NA | CASSEPNEQFF | TGTGCCAGCAGTGAACCAAATGAGCAGTTCTTC
TRBJ1-1 | once | TRBV12-3/TRBV12-4 | NA | CASSLAPEAFF | TGTGCCAGCAGTTTAGCTCCTGAAGCTTTCTTT
TRBJ2-2 | NA | TRBV6-4 | NA | CASSEDGNTGELFF | TGTGCCAGCAGTGAGGACGGTAACACCGGGGAGCTGTTTTTT
TRBJ2-1 | NA | TRBV7-3 | TRBD1 | CASRPTGANEQFF | TGTGCCAGCAGACCTACAGGGGCGAATGAGCAGTTCTTC
TRBJ1-1 | NA | TRBV6-5 | NA | CASNYEGDTETFF | TGTGCCAGCAATTATGAGGGGGACACTGAAACTTTCTTT
TRBJ2-2 | NA | TRBV19 | NA | CASSISAGPTGELFF | TGTGCCAGTAGTATTAGCGCCGGGCCCACCGGGGAGCTGTTTTTT
TRBJ2-5 | NA | TRBV5-1 | NA | CASGHSSGARETQYF | TGCGCCAGCGGACATAGTTCGGGGGCGCGAGAGACCCAGTACTTC
TRBJ2-2 | NA | TRBV29-1 | TRBD2 | CSAGGRAEAGELFF | TGCAGCGCGGGAGGCAGGGCTGAGGCCGGGGAGCTGTTTTTT
TRBJ2-5 | NA | TRBV7-9 | TRBD1 | CTSSLGQTVETQYF | TGTACCAGCAGCTTGGGACAGACGGTCGAGACCCAGTACTTC
TRBJ2-7 | NA | TRBV7-2 | NA | CASSSSGLREVKYF | NA
TRBJ1-1 | once | TRBV5-1 | NA | CASSPNTEAFF | TGCGCCAGCAGTCCTAACACTGAAGCTTTCTTT
TRBJ1-1 | NA | TRBV6-1 | NA | CASSEALGGTTEAFF | TGTGCCAGCAGTGAAGCGCTAGGGGGGACCACTGAAGCTTTCTTT
TRBJ1-6 | NA | TRBV5-4 | NA | CASSPMDSWDSPLHF | TGTGCCAGCAGCCCCATGGACAGCTGGGATTCACCCCTCCACTTT
TRBJ2-7 | NA | TRBV20-1 | NA | CSTRRVDEQYF | TGCAGCACTAGGAGGGTCGACGAGCAGTACTTC
TRBJ2-5 | few | TRBV11-3 | NA | CASSLGNGKETQYF | TGTGCCAGCAGCTTAGGCAACGGCAAAGAGACCCAGTACTTC
TRBJ1-1 | NA | TRBV15 | NA | CATSSPGFMNTEAFF | TGTGCCACCAGCAGCCCAGGCTTCATGAACACTGAAGCTTTCTTT
TRBJ2-1 | once | TRBV6-1 | NA | CASSVGVGPGRPLSNEQFF | TGTGCCAGCAGTGTCGGGGTAGGACCGGGCAGACCCCTCAGCAATGAGCAGTTCTTC
TRBJ1-1 | NA | TRBV5-1 | NA | CASSLDGELEAFF | TGCGCCAGCAGCTTGGACGGGGAGTTGGAGGCTTTCTTT
TRBJ2-2 | NA | TRBV27 | NA | CASERPSGNTGELFF | TGTGCCAGTGAACGGCCAAGCGGGAACACCGGGGAGCTGTTTTTT
TRBJ1-1 | NA | TRBV7-6 | NA | CASSFTSGAEAFF | TGTGCCAGCAGCTTTACCTCAGGGGCTGAAGCTTTCTTT
TRBJ2-5 | NA | TRBV5-5 | NA | CASSLLIETQYF | TGTGCCAGCAGCTTACTAATTGAGACCCAGTACTTC
TRBJ1-2 | NA | TRBV5-6 | NA | CASSPGAGWDGYTF | TGTGCCAGCAGCCCGGGAGCAGGGTGGGATGGCTACACCTTC
TRBJ1-5 | NA | TRBV24-1 | NA | CATSDPKGGYQPQHF | TGTGCCACCAGTGATCCCAAAGGGGGTTATCAGCCCCAGCATTTT
TRBJ2-1 | NA | TRBV10-1 | NA | CASTLVALQFF | TGCGCCAGCACCTTGGTGGCACTGCAGTTCTTC
TRBJ2-2 | few | TRBV5-6 | NA | CASSLGGGGTGELFF | TGTGCCAGCAGCTTAGGAGGGGGCGGCACCGGGGAGCTGTTTTTT
TRBJ1-2 | NA | TRBV12-3/TRBV12-4 | TRBD1 | CASSLTGVGGYTF | TGTGCCAGCAGTTTAACAGGGGTAGGTGGCTACACCTTC
TRBJ1-1 | few | TRBV11-3 | NA | CASSDGPGTEAFF | TGTGCCAGCAGCGATGGCCCCGGGACTGAAGCTTTCTTT
TRBJ2-3 | NA | TRBV11-1 | NA | CASSYERPTQYF | TGTGCCAGCAGCTACGAGAGGCCCACGCAGTATTTT
TRBJ2-2 | NA | TRBV11-2 | NA | CASSFGGRVTRELFF | TGTGCCAGCAGCTTTGGGGGGCGTGTCACCAGGGAGCTGTTTTTT
TRBJ2-7 | NA | TRBV5-4 | TRBD2 | CASSTGTTISYEQYF | TGTGCCAGCAGCACCGGGACTACAATCTCCTACGAGCAGTACTTC
TRBJ2-7 | NA | TRBV9 | TRBD2 | CASSVSGTSGTEQYF | TGTGCCAGCAGCGTCTCCGGGACTAGTGGTACAGAGCAGTACTTC
TRBJ2-1 | NA | TRBV25-1 | NA | CASSESNGEQFF | TGTGCCAGCAGTGAATCTAATGGTGAGCAGTTCTTC
TRBJ2-1 | NA | TRBV6-6 | NA | CAASSHGSFLNEQFF | TGTGCCGCCAGTTCCCACGGGAGTTTCCTCAATGAGCAGTTCTTC
TRBJ1-1 | NA | TRBV30 | NA | CAWSGKGTEAFF | TGTGCCTGGTCTGGAAAGGGGACTGAAGCTTTCTTT
TRBJ1-2 | NA | TRBV5-4 | NA | CASSLSTAPSYGYTF | TGTGCCAGCAGCTTGTCGACAGCCCCAAGCTATGGCTACACCTTC
TRBJ2-1 | NA | TRBV2 | NA | CASRLGQNNEQFF | TGTGCCAGCAGGCTTGGACAGAACAATGAGCAGTTCTTC
TRBJ2-5 | NA | TRBV5-6 | NA | CASSHPTATSQETQYF | TGTGCCAGCAGCCATCCGACAGCCACTAGTCAAGAGACCCAGTACTTC
TRBJ1-4 | NA | TRBV19 | NA | CASSMGAGWGEKLFF | TGTGCCAGTAGTATGGGGGCAGGGTGGGGTGAAAAACTGTTTTTT
TRBJ2-1 | NA | TRBV25-1 | NA | CASSELTVRGHEQFF | TGTGCCAGCAGTGAGTTGACAGTGAGGGGCCATGAGCAGTTCTTC
TRBJ2-1 | NA | TRBV18 | NA | CASSRAERVSYNEQFF | TGTGCCAGCTCTAGGGCGGAGCGGGTCTCCTACAATGAGCAGTTCTTC
TRBJ1-5 | NA | TRBV7-9 | TRBD1 | CASSPRDRDDQPQHF | TGTGCCAGCAGCCCTCGGGACAGGGACGATCAGCCCCAGCATTTT
TRBJ2-7 | NA | TRBV19 | TRBD2 | CASSRTSRSHEQYF | TGTGCCAGTAGCCGGACTAGCAGGAGCCACGAGCAGTACTTC
TRBJ1-5 | NA | TRBV6-1 | NA | CASSEGGAQPQHF | TGTGCCAGCAGTGAGGGGGGCGCGCAGCCCCAGCATTTT
TRBJ2-1 | NA | TRBV5-1 | NA | CASRGRELGYNEQFF | TGCGCCAGCCGAGGCAGGGAGTTGGGCTACAATGAGCAGTTCTTC
TRBJ2-6 | few | TRBV30 | NA | CAGTGANVLTF | TGTGCCGGGACAGGGGCCAACGTCCTGACTTTC